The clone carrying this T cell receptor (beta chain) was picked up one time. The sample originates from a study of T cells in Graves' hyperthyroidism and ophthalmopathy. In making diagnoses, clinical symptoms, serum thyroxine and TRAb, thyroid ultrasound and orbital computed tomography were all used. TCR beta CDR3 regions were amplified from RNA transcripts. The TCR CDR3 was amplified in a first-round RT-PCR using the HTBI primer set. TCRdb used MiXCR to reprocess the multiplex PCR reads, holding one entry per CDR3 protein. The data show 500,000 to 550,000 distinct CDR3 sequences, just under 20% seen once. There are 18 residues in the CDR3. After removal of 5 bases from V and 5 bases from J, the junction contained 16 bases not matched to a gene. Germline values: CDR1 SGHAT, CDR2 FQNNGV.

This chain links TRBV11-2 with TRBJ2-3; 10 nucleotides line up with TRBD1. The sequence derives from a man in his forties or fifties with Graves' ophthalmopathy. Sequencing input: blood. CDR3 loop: CASSRTMSRDRGVDTQYF. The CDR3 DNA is TGTGCCAGCAGCCGAACCATGTCTCGGGACAGGGGCGTAGATACGCAGTATTTT.